Listed below are T cell receptor beta chains from one sample, sequenced in a study of T cell changes during pregnancy in multiple sclerosis. Clones were read by immunoSEQ multiplex PCR, and TCRdb kept only the in-frame ones, dropping some. The sample holds tens of thousands of clones, about 92% seen once. The input for sequencing was peripheral blood, taken after pregnancy. The receptors derive from a female donor with multiple sclerosis, enrolled in a pregnancy study. Both conserved end residues are part of each CDR3. The D gene is left open where the match is weak. Clone size is stated in some rows and not others, as once, few, many or a class when expanded.

v_call	clone_size	d_call	cdr3_length	j_call	cdr3_aa	cdr3_nt
TRBV6-5	.	.	14	TRBJ1-2	CASSPRGDSYGYTF	TGTGCCAGCAGTCCCCGGGGGGATAGCTATGGCTACACCTTC
TRBV11-3	.	.	15	TRBJ2-5	CASSLGGGMQETQYF	TGTGCCAGCAGCTTAGGAGGAGGGATGCAAGAGACCCAGTACTTC
TRBV4-3	once	TRBD2	16	TRBJ2-3	CAPRRGGGVRTDTQYF	TGCGCCCCCCGCCGCGGCGGGGGGGTGCGCACAGATACGCAGTATTTT
TRBV25-1	.	TRBD1	14	TRBJ2-1	CASRDRGPYNEQFF	TGTGCCAGCAGGGACAGGGGACCGTACAATGAGCAGTTCTTC
TRBV9	once	TRBD1	17	TRBJ2-7	CASSVADYGTGSYEQYF	TGTGCCAGCAGCGTAGCTGATTACGGGACAGGTTCCTACGAGCAGTACTTC
TRBV7-9	.	TRBD1	14	TRBJ1-5	CASRGTGIDQPQHF	TGTGCCAGCAGGGGGACAGGGATCGATCAGCCCCAGCATTTT
TRBV5-1	.	.	14	TRBJ1-3	CASSGGGSGNTIYF	TGCGCCAGCAGCGGGGGGGGCTCTGGAAACACCATATATTTT
TRBV19	.	TRBD1	14	TRBJ1-2	CAIQRGTGAGGYTF	TGTGCCATCCAAAGGGGGACAGGGGCAGGCGGCTACACCTTC
TRBV6-5	.	.	13	TRBJ2-7	CASSYSPVSEQYF	TGTGCCAGCAGTTACTCGCCAGTCTCCGAGCAGTACTTC
TRBV7-9	once	.	15	TRBJ1-5	CASGSGSSSNQPQHF	TGTGCCAGCGGTTCAGGGTCATCGAGCAATCAGCCCCAGCATTTT
TRBV30	.	.	13	TRBJ1-2	CAWTRRFVYGYTF	TGTGCCTGGACTCGGAGATTCGTCTATGGCTACACCTTC
TRBV5-1	.	TRBD2	16	TRBJ2-1	CASSLGIAGLYNEQFF	TGCGCCAGCAGCTTGGGTATAGCGGGTCTCTACAATGAGCAGTTCTTC
TRBV4-3	.	TRBD2	17	TRBJ2-1	CASSQADGGVTYNEQFF	TGCGCCAGCAGCCAAGCGGACGGGGGGGTAACCTACAATGAGCAGTTCTTC
TRBV7-6	few	.	14	TRBJ2-7	CASSLVGPSYEQYF	TGTGCCAGCAGCTTAGTGGGCCCAAGTTACGAGCAGTACTTC
TRBV30	.	TRBD1	13	TRBJ2-3	CAGRDRATDTQYF	TGTGCCGGCCGGGACAGAGCCACAGATACGCAGTATTTT
TRBV9	.	.	15	TRBJ1-4	CASSVQGTTNEKLFF	TGTGCCAGCAGCGTACAGGGGACAACTAATGAAAAACTGTTTTTT
TRBV11-2	.	.	12	TRBJ2-7	CASSLVAAEQYF	TGTGCCAGCAGCTTAGTGGCGGCCGAGCAGTACTTC
TRBV6-5	.	.	14	TRBJ2-1	CASKAGWTYNEQFF	TGTGCCAGCAAGGCCGGGTGGACCTACAATGAGCAGTTCTTC
TRBV13	once	TRBD2	13	TRBJ2-7	CASTSSGSGEQYF	TGTGCCAGCACATCTAGCGGTTCGGGGGAGCAGTACTTC
TRBV4-1	.	.	14	TRBJ2-1	CASSQEEGSLEQFF	TGCGCCAGCAGCCAAGAGGAGGGTTCCCTCGAGCAGTTCTTC
TRBV4-1	.	TRBD2	16	TRBJ2-1	CASSQGPVSGGNEQFF	TGCGCCAGCAGCCAGGGTCCGGTTAGCGGGGGGAATGAGCAGTTCTTC
TRBV7-2	.	TRBD2	16	TRBJ2-7	CASSLSTAGFGYEQYF	TGTGCCAGCAGCCTATCAACAGCGGGATTCGGCTACGAGCAGTACTTC
TRBV29-1	few	TRBD2	19	TRBJ2-5	CSVEDTGTSGGGGSGTQYF	TGCAGCGTTGAAGATACCGGGACTAGCGGGGGGGGAGGTTCAGGGACCCAGTACTTC
TRBV9	.	TRBD1	14	TRBJ1-2	CASSVVWDRGPGTF	TGTGCCAGCAGCGTAGTATGGGACAGGGGGCCCGGCACCTTC
TRBV7-9	.	.	14	TRBJ1-4	CASSRGSLNEKLFF	TGTGCCAGCAGCCGCGGCTCGCTCAATGAAAAACTGTTTTTT
TRBV25-1	.	TRBD2	15	TRBJ2-1	CASAQWGGGASEQFF	TGTGCCAGCGCCCAATGGGGCGGGGGGGCCAGCGAGCAGTTCTTC
TRBV12-5	.	TRBD1	14	TRBJ1-6	CASGLMGQDSPLHF	TGTGCTAGTGGTTTGATGGGACAGGATTCACCCCTCCACTTT
TRBV29-1	.	.	13	TRBJ1-2	CSVHRVAEDGYTF	TGCAGCGTCCACCGAGTAGCGGAGGATGGCTACACCTTC